The 14 T cell receptor beta chains reported below all come from one sample, sequenced in a study of cytomegalovirus exposure and HLA in healthy donors. PCR used 60 Vbeta primers and 13 Jbeta primers. Profiling relied on immunoSEQ multiplex PCR, and the TCRdb table lists in-frame clones only, not all of them. The table shows roughly 93,000 clones, with over 75% occurring only once. The sequenced sample was PBMCs. These receptors came from a man aged 25-45 years in good health and CMV-seronegative.

The count of this clone is one. The chain links TRBV19 to TRBJ1-6, with a weak D call TRBD1 (5 bases). Looked up from germline, CDR1 is LNHDA and CDR2 is SQIVND (reference sequence). V lost 11 bases and J 7 bases, leaving 18 bases between the germline ends. The CDR3 is made up of 14 amino acids. This CDR3 reads CASYAQGSNSPLHF. CDR3 nucleotides: TGTGCCTCATACGCGCAGGGATCCAATTCACCCCTCCACTTT. Filled out from reference TRBV19 and TRBJ1-6, the complete variable domain reads DGGITQSPKYLFRKEGQNVTLSCEQNLNHDAMYWYRQDPGQGLRLIYYSQIVNDFQKGDIAEGYSVSREKKESFPLTVTSAQKNPTAFYLCASYAQGSNSPLHFGNGTRLTVT.

The chain carries TRBV5-5 and TRBJ1-1, with a weak D call TRBD1 (5 bases). V lost 0 bases and J 5 bases, leaving 11 bases between the germline ends. Germline CDR1 reads SGHKS; CDR2 reads YYEKEE (reference sequence). This CDR3 has 14 residues. The CDR3 loop reads CASSLGGEGTEAFF. The CDR3 bases are TGTGCCAGCAGCTTGGGAGGGGAGGGGACTGAAGCTTTCTTT.

This chain connects TRBV9 to TRBJ2-2, with 7 bases matching TRBD1. The CDR3 spans 15 residues. Germline V lookup: CDR1 SGDLS, CDR2 YYNGEE. V lost 4 bases to trimming and J lost 3 bases; unmatched junction nucleotides: 6. The DNA for the CDR3 is TGTGCCAGCAGCTCGGGACAGCTTTACACCGGGGAGCTGTTTTTT. This translates into CASSSGQLYTGELFF. Together with reference TRBV9 and TRBJ2-2, the CDR3 gives the full variable domain: DSGVTQTPKHLITATGQRVTLRCSPRSGDLSVYWYQQSLDQGLQFLIQYYNGEERAKGNILERFSAQQFPDLHSELNLSSLELGDSALYFCASSSGQLYTGELFFGEGSRLTVL.

This clone has only one observation. The chain uses TRBV10-1 and TRBJ2-7; TRBD1 might be the D (6 bases). Between the trimmed V and J ends, which lost 0 bases and 5 bases, there was a span of 26 bases. Looked up from germline, CDR1 is WNHNN and CDR2 is SYGVQD (reference sequence). The CDR3 is 19 amino acids. The DNA of the CDR3 is TGCGCCAGCAGTGAGTCTCGTTGGAAACTGGGACACCGACCCCACGAGCAGTACTTC. Translation gives CASSESRWKLGHRPHEQYF.

This chain connects TRBV7-9 to TRBJ1-4; D not resolved. CDR1 and CDR2 from the germline V gene are SEHNR and FQNEAQ (reference sequence). The V gene lost 0 bases and the J gene lost 5 bases, with 22 bases spanning the gap. The CDR3 has 19 residues. The CDR3 bases are TGTGCCAGCAGCTTAGCGATCGGGGTCGTGGGGAAGAAGAATGAAAAACTGTTTTTT. As protein: CASSLAIGVVGKKNEKLFF.

This rearrangement joins TRBV5-4 to TRBJ2-5; 7 bases match TRBD1. The ends lost 3 bases at V and 2 bases at J; junction bases unmatched: 7. CDR1 is SGHNT, CDR2 YYREEE, per germline (reference sequence). The CDR3 sequence is 15 residues long. CDR3: CASSYMGQSQETQYF. Written as DNA, the CDR3 is TGTGCCAGCAGCTATATGGGACAGAGTCAAGAGACCCAGTACTTC.

This chain connects TRBV7-2 to TRBJ1-2; 9 nucleotides agree with TRBD1. Trimming took 1 base from V and 2 from J; bases not matched to a gene: 2. CDR1 SGHTA and CDR2 FQGNSA come from the germline V gene. This CDR3 is 15 amino acids long. The CDR3 here is CASSLGQGGNYGYTF. Here the CDR3 DNA reads TGTGCCAGCAGCTTAGGACAGGGGGGCAACTATGGCTACACCTTC.

This chain connects TRBV29-1 to TRBJ2-1; unclear D gene. With 7 bases removed from V and 0 bases from J, the gap between germline ends came to 13 bases. CDR1 and CDR2 from the germline V gene are SQVTM and ANQGSEA. This CDR3 has 14 amino acids. The chain's CDR3 is CSAGQVSSYNEQFF. CDR3 DNA: TGCAGCGCCGGCCAGGTGAGCTCCTACAATGAGCAGTTCTTC.

The chain employs TRBV7-2 and TRBJ2-7; D gene ambiguous. Trimming pared 5 bases from V and 4 bases from J, leaving 9 bases between. Germline CDR1 is SGHTA and CDR2 is FQGNSA. The CDR3 totals 12 residues. The CDR3 nucleotides are TGTGCCAGCAGCCTCGGCAGGTACGAGCAGTACTTC. The encoded protein is CASSLGRYEQYF.

The CDR3 protein is CASSQDSGTDTQYF. CDR3 coding DNA: TGTGCCAGCAGCCAAGATAGCGGGACCGATACGCAGTATTTT. The chain couples TRBV4-2 to TRBJ2-3, with 8 positions matching TRBD2. The J segment lost 6 bases and the V segment lost 0 bases, leaving 2 bases of the junction unmatched. The CDR3 runs to 14 residues. Germline lookup yields CDR1 LGHNA and CDR2 YNFKEQ.

This sequence joins TRBV27 and TRBJ1-2; D may be TRBD1 (6 bases). V was shortened by 10 bases and J by 6 bases, with 24 bases between the two germline ends. The CDR3 is 15 amino acids. Germline V gene sequence: CDR1 MNHEY, CDR2 SMNVEV (reference sequence). The CDR3 loop reads CATGQVGWGGDGYTF. CDR3 nucleotides: TGTGCCACCGGGCAGGTCGGATGGGGGGGCGATGGCTACACCTTC.

The CDR3 DNA follows: TGCGCCAGCAGCCACGCTGAGGGTCAGGGGATTAGAACTGAAGCTTTCTTT. It is translated as CASSHAEGQGIRTEAFF. The chain recombines TRBV4-1 with TRBJ1-1; D might be TRBD1 (6 bases). In germline, CDR1 is MGHRA, CDR2 YSYEKL. The CDR3 totals 17 residues. V lost 3 bases and J 5 bases, leaving 22 bases between the germline ends.

This sequence joins TRBV30 and TRBJ1-1; weak D call: TRBD1 (5 bases). Trimming pared 4 bases from V and 10 bases from J, leaving 13 bases between. This CDR3 region has 11 residues. Germline values: CDR1 GTSNPN, CDR2 SVGIG (reference sequence). The CDR3 loop is CAWIGGGVAFF. In DNA, the CDR3 is TGTGCCTGGATCGGGGGAGGGGTAGCTTTCTTT. Variable domain in full (rest from reference TRBV30 and TRBJ1-1): SQTIHQWPATLVQPVGSPLSLECTVEGTSNPNLYWYRQAAGRGLQLLFYSVGIGQISSEVPQNLSASRPQDRQFILSSKKLLLSDSGFYLCAWIGGGVAFFGQGTRLTVV.

The chain employs TRBV19 and TRBJ2-7; 8 nucleotides match TRBD1. The CDR3 spans 15 residues. The germline gives CDR1 LNHDA, CDR2 SQIVND (reference sequence). V lost 6 bases, J lost 0 bases, and 7 bases stayed unmatched. As DNA, the CDR3 is TGTGCCAGTAGCCCAAGGGACAGGAGCTCCTACGAGCAGTACTTC. Its translation: CASSPRDRSSYEQYF. The whole variable domain, filled in from reference TRBV19 and TRBJ2-7, reads DGGITQSPKYLFRKEGQNVTLSCEQNLNHDAMYWYRQDPGQGLRLIYYSQIVNDFQKGDIAEGYSVSREKKESFPLTVTSAQKNPTAFYLCASSPRDRSSYEQYFGPGTRLTVT.